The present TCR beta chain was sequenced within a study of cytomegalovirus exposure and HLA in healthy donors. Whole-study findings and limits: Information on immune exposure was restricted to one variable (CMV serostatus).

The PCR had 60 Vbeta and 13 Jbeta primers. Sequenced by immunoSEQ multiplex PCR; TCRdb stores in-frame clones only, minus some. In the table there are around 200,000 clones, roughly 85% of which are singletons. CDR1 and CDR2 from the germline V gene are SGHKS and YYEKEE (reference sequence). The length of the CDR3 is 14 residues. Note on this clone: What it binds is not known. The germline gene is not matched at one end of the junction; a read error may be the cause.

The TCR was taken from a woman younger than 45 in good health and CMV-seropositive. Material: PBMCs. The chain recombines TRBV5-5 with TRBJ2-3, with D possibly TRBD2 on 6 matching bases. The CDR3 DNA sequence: TGTGCCAACAGCCCGGGACTCAGCACAGATACGCAGTATTTT. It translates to CANSPGLSTDTQYF.